This T cell receptor beta chain emerged from a study of identical twins (dated by TCRdb to the mid-2010s). Some background on the complete study: TCR alpha and beta repertoires from monozygotic twins, unrelated adults of various ages and cord blood were deep-sequenced to test whether fetal clonotypes persist. To rule out contamination, replicate twin experiments were performed at different times with different library preparation protocols. What the authors observed across the whole study: Compared with coincidental sharing between unrelated individuals, out-of-frame TCR alpha sequences shared between twins had an excess of sequences with low generation probability. Invariant T cells such as MAIT and iNKT could partly confound zero-insertion analyses, though diverse VJ usage argued against this for most clonotypes. Because the same donors could not be followed over many years, the conclusions relied on cross-sectional statistical analysis. Abundant cord blood beta clonotypes carried fewer insertions; young adult naive repertoires showed a weaker similar trend, while memory repertoires showed none. A weaker excess of twin sharing was found in beta out-of-frame sequences because the signal-to-noise ratio was lowered by fewer shared sequences. Recombination models systematically underestimated out-of-frame TCR alpha sharing in monozygotic twins but agreed with sharing between unrelated individuals.

Its CDR3 holds 12 amino acids, cysteine through phenylalanine. This entry keeps only the CDR3 DNA: 36 bases, framed from base 1. Between the V and J ends, shortened by 6 bases and 0 bases respectively, the junction contains 2 bases. CDR1 KGHDR and CDR2 SFDVKD were looked up in the germline V gene. The sample holds a few counts of this clonotype. The antigen it recognizes is unknown. Per-nucleotide qualities are absent, and no much larger clonotype sits a single base away. All donors were healthy Caucasians. The twin cohort comprised three pairs of female monozygotic twins, all aged roughly 18 to 29 years. Peripheral blood mononuclear cells were the source from which RNA for the TCR libraries was isolated. Libraries were made using 5' RACE. The instrument given in TCRdb is Illumina HiSeq 2000. A universal primer binding site was introduced by template switching, and a unique molecular identifier was present in the final cDNA, enabling accurate counting of TCR cDNA molecules. First-strand cDNA for TCR alpha and beta chains was synthesized from specific primers in the conserved constant-segment region. To control for contamination, each cDNA library was double barcoded with a SMART-Mk sample barcode plus Illumina barcodes. Two successive PCR steps introduced TruSeq adapter sequences along with Illumina sample barcodes. The Illumina HiSeq platform was used with custom primers to sequence TCR alpha and beta cDNA libraries. For the original study's pipeline: MiGEC was used to process raw reads and extract unique molecular identifiers, and MiXCR was used to find CDR3 positions. Recombination models were inferred per individual with the repgenHMM and IGoR tools using an EM algorithm. The tcR package in R was used for shared clonotype analysis, with sharing normalized by the product of cloneset sizes. To study raw recombination without the effects of thymic and clonal selection, out-of-frame nonproductive sequences were analyzed. TCRdb handled the public reads itself, with Q25 trimming in fastp and clone calling in MiXCR, and kept productive beta chains. Rows merge per CDR3 protein into single entries with the most common DNA and genes. The V and J calls shown here were made by TCRdb, not taken from the authors' results. This sample gives a few hundred thousand distinct CDR3 sequences in total; just under 10% of them show up just once. 2.5% to 3% of the sample comes from the top ten.

These data are also associated with another study on yellow fever vaccine responses in identical twins. As the second publication notes: The T cell response to vaccination in identical twins was reported by the authors to appear partly convergent and partly personalized. In the study, vaccine-responding T cell clones were precisely tracked in identical twins.

The sequenced material came from PBMCs. The TCR comes from a woman under 30 in good health. The receptor chain draws on TRBV24-1 and TRBJ1-5, with an unclear D gene assignment. In nucleotides, the sequence is TGTGCCACCAGTCTTAGCAATCAGCCCCAGCATTTT. Translated, it reads CATSLSNQPQHF.